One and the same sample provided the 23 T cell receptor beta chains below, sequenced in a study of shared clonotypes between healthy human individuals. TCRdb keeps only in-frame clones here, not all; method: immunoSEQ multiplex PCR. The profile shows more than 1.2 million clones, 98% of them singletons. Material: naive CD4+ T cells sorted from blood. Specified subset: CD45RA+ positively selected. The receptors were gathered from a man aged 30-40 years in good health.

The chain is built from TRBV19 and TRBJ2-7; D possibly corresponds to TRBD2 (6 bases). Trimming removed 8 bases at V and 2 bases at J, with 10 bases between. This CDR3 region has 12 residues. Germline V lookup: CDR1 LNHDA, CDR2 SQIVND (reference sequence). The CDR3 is CASSSAAYEQYF. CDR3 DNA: TGTGCCAGTTCTAGCGCGGCCTACGAGCAGTACTTC.

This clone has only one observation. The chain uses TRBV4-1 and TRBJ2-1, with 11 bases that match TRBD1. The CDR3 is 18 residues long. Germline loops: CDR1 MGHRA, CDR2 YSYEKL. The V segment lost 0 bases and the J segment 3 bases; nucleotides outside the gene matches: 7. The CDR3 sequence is CASSQDSGDRGFYNEQFF. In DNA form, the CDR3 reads TGCGCCAGCAGCCAAGATAGTGGGGACAGGGGGTTCTACAATGAGCAGTTCTTC.

CDR3: CASSESRGVEKLFF. The CDR3 DNA reads TGTGCCAGCAGTGAAAGCAGGGGGGTTGAAAAACTGTTTTTT. This chain links TRBV2 with TRBJ1-4; 7 bases map to TRBD1. CDR1 and CDR2 (germline): SNHLY, FYNNEI. The CDR3 has 14 amino acids. Trimming removed 2 bases from V and 7 bases from J; junction bases left unmatched: 4.

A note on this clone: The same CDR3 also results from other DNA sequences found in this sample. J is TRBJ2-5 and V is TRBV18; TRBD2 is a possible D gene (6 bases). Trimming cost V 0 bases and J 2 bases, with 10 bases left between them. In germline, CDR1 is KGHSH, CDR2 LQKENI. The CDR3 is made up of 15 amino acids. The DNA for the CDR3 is TGTGCCAGCTCACCACCGGGGGGTGGGCAAGAGACCCAGTACTTC. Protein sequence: CASSPPGGGQETQYF. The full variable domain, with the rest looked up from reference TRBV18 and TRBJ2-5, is NAGVMQNPRHLVRRRGQEARLRCSPMKGHSHVYWYRQLPEEGLKFMVYLQKENIIDESGMPKERFSAEFPKEGPSILRIQQVVRGDSAAYFCASSPPGGGQETQYFGPGTRLLVL.

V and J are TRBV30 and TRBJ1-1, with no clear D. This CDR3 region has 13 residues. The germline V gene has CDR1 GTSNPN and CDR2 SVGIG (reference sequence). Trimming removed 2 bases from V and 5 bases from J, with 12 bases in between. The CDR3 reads CAWSKGPGTEAFF. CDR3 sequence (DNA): TGTGCCTGGAGTAAAGGTCCGGGGACTGAAGCTTTCTTT. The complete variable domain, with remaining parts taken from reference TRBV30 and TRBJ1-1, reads SQTIHQWPATLVQPVGSPLSLECTVEGTSNPNLYWYRQAAGRGLQLLFYSVGIGQISSEVPQNLSASRPQDRQFILSSKKLLLSDSGFYLCAWSKGPGTEAFFGQGTRLTVV.

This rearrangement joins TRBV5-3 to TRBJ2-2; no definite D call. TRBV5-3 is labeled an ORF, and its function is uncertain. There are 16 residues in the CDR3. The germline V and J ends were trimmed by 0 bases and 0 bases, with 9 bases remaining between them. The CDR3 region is CARSLAGGPNTGELFF. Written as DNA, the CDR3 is TGTGCCAGAAGCTTGGCTGGCGGACCGAACACCGGGGAGCTGTTTTTT.

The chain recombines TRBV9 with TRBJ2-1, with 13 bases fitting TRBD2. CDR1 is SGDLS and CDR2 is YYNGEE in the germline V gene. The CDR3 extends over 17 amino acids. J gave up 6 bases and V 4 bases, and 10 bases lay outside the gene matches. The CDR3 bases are TGTGCCAGCAGCCCAACTAGCGGGAGGGCGGTTGGCAATGAGCAGTTCTTC. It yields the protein CASSPTSGRAVGNEQFF.

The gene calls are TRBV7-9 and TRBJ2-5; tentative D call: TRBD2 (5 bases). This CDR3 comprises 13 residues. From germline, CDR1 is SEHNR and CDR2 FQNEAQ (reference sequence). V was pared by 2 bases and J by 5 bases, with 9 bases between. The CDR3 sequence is CASSLREPETQYF. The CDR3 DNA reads TGTGCCAGCAGCTTAAGGGAGCCCGAGACCCAGTACTTC.

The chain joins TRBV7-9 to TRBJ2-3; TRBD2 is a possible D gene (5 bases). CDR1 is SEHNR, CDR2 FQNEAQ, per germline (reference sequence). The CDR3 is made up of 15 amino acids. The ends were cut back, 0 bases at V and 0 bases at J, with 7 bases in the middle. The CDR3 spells CASSLAPSSTDTQYF. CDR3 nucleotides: TGTGCCAGCAGCTTAGCGCCTAGCAGCACAGATACGCAGTATTTT.

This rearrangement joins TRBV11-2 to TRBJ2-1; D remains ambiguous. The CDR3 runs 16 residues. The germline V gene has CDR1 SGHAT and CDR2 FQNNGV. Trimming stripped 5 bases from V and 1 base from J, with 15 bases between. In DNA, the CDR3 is TGTGCCAGCAGCCTAGTAGCATTGTCGTCCTACAATGAGCAGTTCTTC. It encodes CASSLVALSSYNEQFF. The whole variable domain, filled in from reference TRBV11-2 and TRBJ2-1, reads EAGVAQSPRYKIIEKRQSVAFWCNPISGHATLYWYQQILGQGPKLLIQFQNNGVVDDSQLPKDRFSAERLKGVDSTLKIQPAKLEDSAVYLCASSLVALSSYNEQFFGPGTRLTVL.

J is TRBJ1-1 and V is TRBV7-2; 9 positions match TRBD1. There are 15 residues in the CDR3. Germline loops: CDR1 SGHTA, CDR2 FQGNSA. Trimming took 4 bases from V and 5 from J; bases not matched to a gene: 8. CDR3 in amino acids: CASSSGQGTSTEAFF. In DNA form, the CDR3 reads TGTGCCAGCAGCTCTGGACAGGGGACTAGTACTGAAGCTTTCTTT.

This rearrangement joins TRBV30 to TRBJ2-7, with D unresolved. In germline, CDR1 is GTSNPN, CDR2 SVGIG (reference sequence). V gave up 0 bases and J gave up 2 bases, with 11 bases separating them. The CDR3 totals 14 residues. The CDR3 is CAWSVLRRTYEQYF. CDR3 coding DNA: TGTGCCTGGAGTGTACTGAGACGGACCTACGAGCAGTACTTC. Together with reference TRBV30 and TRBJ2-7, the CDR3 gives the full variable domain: SQTIHQWPATLVQPVGSPLSLECTVEGTSNPNLYWYRQAAGRGLQLLFYSVGIGQISSEVPQNLSASRPQDRQFILSSKKLLLSDSGFYLCAWSVLRRTYEQYFGPGTRLTVT.

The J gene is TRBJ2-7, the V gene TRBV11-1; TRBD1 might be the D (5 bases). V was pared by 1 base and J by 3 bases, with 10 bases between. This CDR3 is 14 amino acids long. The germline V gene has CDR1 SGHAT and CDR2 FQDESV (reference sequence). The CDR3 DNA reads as TGTGCCAGCAGCTTAGGGGGCTTTGACTACGAGCAGTACTTC. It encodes CASSLGGFDYEQYF.

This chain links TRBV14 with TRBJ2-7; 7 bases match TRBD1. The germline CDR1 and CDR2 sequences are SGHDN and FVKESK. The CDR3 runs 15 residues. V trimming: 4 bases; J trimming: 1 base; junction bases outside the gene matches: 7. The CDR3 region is CASSPGQASSYEQYF. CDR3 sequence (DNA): TGTGCCAGCAGCCCTGGACAGGCCTCATCCTACGAGCAGTACTTC.

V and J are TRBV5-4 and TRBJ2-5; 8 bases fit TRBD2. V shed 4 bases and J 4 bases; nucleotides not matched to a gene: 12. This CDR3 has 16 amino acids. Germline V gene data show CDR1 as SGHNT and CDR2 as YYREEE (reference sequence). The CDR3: CASSRPGLVSGETQYF. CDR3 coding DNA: TGTGCCAGCAGCCGTCCGGGACTAGTATCGGGAGAGACCCAGTACTTC.

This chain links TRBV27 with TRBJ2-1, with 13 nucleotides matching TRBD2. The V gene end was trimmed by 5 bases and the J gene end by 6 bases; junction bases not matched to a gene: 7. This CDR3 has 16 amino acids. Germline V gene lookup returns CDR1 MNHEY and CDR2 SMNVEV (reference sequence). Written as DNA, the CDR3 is TGTGCCAGCAGTGTCGGACTAGCGGGAGTTCCCAATGAGCAGTTCTTC. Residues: CASSVGLAGVPNEQFF.

CDR3 region: CASSRGTSGRDETQYF. The CDR3 bases are TGCGCCAGCAGCCGGGGGACTAGCGGGAGAGATGAGACCCAGTACTTC. J is TRBJ2-5 and V is TRBV5-1; TRBD2 matches at 14 bases. V lost 4 bases to trimming and J lost 5 bases; unmatched junction nucleotides: 7. Germline CDR1 and CDR2: SGHRS and YFSETQ. The CDR3 extends over 16 amino acids.

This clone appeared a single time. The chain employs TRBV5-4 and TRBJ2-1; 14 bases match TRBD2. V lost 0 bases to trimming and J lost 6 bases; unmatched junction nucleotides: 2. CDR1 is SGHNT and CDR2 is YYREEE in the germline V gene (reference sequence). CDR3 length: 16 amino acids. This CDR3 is CASSLAGTSGSNEQFF. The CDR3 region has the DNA TGTGCCAGCAGCTTGGCCGGGACTAGCGGGAGCAATGAGCAGTTCTTC.

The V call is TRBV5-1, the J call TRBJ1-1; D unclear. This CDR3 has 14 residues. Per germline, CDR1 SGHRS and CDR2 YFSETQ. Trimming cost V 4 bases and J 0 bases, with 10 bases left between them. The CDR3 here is CASSPGSLNTEAFF. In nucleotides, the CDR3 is TGCGCCAGCAGCCCGGGGTCCCTGAACACTGAAGCTTTCTTT.

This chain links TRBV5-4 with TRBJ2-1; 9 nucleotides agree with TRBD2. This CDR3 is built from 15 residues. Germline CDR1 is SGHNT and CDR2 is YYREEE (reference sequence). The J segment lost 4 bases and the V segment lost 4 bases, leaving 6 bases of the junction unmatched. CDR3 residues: CASSPGLADYNEQFF. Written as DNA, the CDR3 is TGTGCCAGCAGCCCGGGACTAGCAGATTACAATGAGCAGTTCTTC.

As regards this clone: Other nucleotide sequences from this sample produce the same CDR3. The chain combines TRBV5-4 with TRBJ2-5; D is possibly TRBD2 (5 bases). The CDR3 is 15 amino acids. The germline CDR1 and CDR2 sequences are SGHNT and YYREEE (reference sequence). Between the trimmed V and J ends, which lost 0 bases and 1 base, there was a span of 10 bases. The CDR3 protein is CASSLGGAAQETQYF. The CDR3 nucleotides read TGTGCCAGCAGCTTGGGGGGAGCGGCCCAAGAGACCCAGTACTTC.

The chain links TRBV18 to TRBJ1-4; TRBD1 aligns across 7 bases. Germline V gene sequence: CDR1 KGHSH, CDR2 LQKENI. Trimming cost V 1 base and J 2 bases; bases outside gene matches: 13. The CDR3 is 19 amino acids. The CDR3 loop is CASSPQNVDRVSTNEKLFF. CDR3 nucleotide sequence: TGTGCCAGCTCACCACAAAACGTCGACAGGGTCTCCACTAATGAAAAACTGTTTTTT.

In DNA form, the CDR3 reads TGTGCCAGCATTCGACAGGCCGGCAATGAGCAGTTCTTC. Translating it yields CASIRQAGNEQFF. The chain combines TRBV25-1 with TRBJ2-1, with D perhaps matching TRBD1 (6 bases). The CDR3 extends over 13 amino acids. From germline, CDR1 is MGHDK and CDR2 SYGVNS. The V gene lost 7 bases and the J gene lost 6 bases, with 13 bases spanning the gap.